Listed below are T cell receptor beta chains from one sample, sequenced in a study of CD4 and CD8 cells across lung adenocarcinoma regions. TCRdb independently ran MiXCR on the PCR reads; one entry per CDR3 protein. The sample has under 10,000 distinct CDR3 sequences, 40% to 65% seen once; the top ten hold over 15%. Sequenced: CD4+ T cells from the margin of a lung tumor. These TCRs come from a male donor with lung adenocarcinoma. The CD4 and CD8 labels of this study may be unreliable. CDR3s include the opening cysteine and the closing phenylalanine or tryptophan. The order of the fields is V gene, clone size, J gene, CDR3 protein. Size tells how often a clone was seen (once, few, many) or the class of an expanded clone, and some rows leave it out.

TRBV6-4	many	TRBJ2-3	CASSEGTGGMDTQYF
TRBV25-1	.	.	CGSSAGRGAKDTQYF
TRBV6-1	many	TRBJ1-1	CASSLTSTGGGNTEAFF
TRBV4-1	many	TRBJ2-1	CASSPKGRFNEQFF
TRBV6-1	.	TRBJ1-4	CASSRTEGEKLFF
TRBV6-1	once	TRBJ2-4	CASSEGLASSDQDTQYF
TRBV12-3/TRBV12-4	.	TRBJ2-1	CASTDRLAGGEQFF
TRBV6-1	few	TRBJ2-3	CASSDTSDTQYF
TRBV7-9	.	TRBJ2-5	CASSFNRGFDEQYF
TRBV9	many	.	CASSSTLAGPYEQYF
TRBV6-1	.	TRBJ2-5	CARGETGGEQETQYF
TRBV7-2	.	.	CASSLVSLGQTLYEQYF
TRBV10-3	.	TRBJ2-5	CASSELTGKETQYF